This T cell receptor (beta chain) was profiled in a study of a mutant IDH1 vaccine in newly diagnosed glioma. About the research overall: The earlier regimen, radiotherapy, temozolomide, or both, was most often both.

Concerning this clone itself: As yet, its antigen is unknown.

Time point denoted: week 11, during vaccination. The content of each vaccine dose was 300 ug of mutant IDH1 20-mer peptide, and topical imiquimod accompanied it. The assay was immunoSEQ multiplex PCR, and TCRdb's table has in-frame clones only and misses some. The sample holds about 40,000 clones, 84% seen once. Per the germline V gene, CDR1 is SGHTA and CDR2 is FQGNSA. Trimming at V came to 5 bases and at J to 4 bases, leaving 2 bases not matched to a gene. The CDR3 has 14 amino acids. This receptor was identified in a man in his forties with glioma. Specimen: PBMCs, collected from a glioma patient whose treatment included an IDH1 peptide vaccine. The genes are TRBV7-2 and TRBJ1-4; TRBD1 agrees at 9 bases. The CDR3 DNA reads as TGTGCCAGCAGCAAGGACAGGGGTAATGAAAAACTGTTTTTT. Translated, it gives CASSKDRGNEKLFF.